Shown below are 24 T cell receptor beta chains from a single sample sequenced in a study of cytomegalovirus exposure and HLA in healthy donors. The PCR contained 60 Vbeta and 13 Jbeta primers. Produced via immunoSEQ multiplex PCR; TCRdb's table is partial and in-frame only. The table has 180,000 or so clones, about 79% seen once. The sequenced sample consisted of PBMCs. The receptors were gathered from a middle-aged man in good health and CMV-seropositive.

J is TRBJ1-6 and V is TRBV7-2; 9 bases agree with TRBD1. Unmatched junction bases numbered 9, after V lost 5 bases and J lost 10 bases. Germline V gene data show CDR1 as SGHTA and CDR2 as FQGNSA. The CDR3 contains 15 residues. CDR3 protein: CASSKWTGEESPLHF. As DNA, the CDR3 is TGTGCCAGCAGCAAATGGACAGGGGAAGAGTCACCCCTCCACTTT.

The V gene is TRBV11-2, the J gene TRBJ1-1, with D uncertain. With 3 bases removed from V and 0 bases from J, the gap between germline ends came to 11 bases. Germline CDR1 is SGHAT and CDR2 is FQNNGV. CDR3 length: 15 amino acids. CDR3 region: CASSLHGGMNTEAFF. DNA for the CDR3: TGTGCCAGCAGCTTGCATGGCGGTATGAACACTGAAGCTTTCTTT. The full variable domain, completed using reference TRBV11-2 and TRBJ1-1, is EAGVAQSPRYKIIEKRQSVAFWCNPISGHATLYWYQQILGQGPKLLIQFQNNGVVDDSQLPKDRFSAERLKGVDSTLKIQPAKLEDSAVYLCASSLHGGMNTEAFFGQGTRLTVV.

The V gene is TRBV5-1, the J gene TRBJ2-5, with D tentatively TRBD2 (6 bases). The tail of the sequence fits TRBJ2-7 better, so the J call may be wrong. Germline assignment: CDR1 SGHRS and CDR2 YFSETQ. The CDR3 consists of 16 residues. CDR3 residues: CASSRVPGGGAYEQYF. For the CDR3, the DNA is TGCGCCAGCAGCAGGGTGCCCGGCGGAGGGGCCTACGAGCAGTACTTC.

V gene TRBV4-1 combines with J gene TRBJ1-5, with TRBD1 as a possible D gene (6 bases). V was pared by 0 bases and J by 5 bases, with 14 bases between. Germline lookup yields CDR1 MGHRA and CDR2 YSYEKL. The CDR3 sequence is 16 residues long. The CDR3: CASSQDFQGTHQPQHF. CDR3 DNA: TGCGCCAGCAGCCAAGATTTCCAGGGGACCCATCAGCCCCAGCATTTT.

Only a few counts were recorded for this clone. The chain recombines TRBV6-5 with TRBJ2-5; D not certain. V was trimmed by 8 bases and J by 2 bases, leaving 9 bases between them. CDR3 size: 12 residues. CDR1 is MNHEY and CDR2 is SVGAGI in the germline V gene. CDR3 nucleotide sequence: TGTGCCAGCCGAGATAATCAAGAGACCCAGTACTTC. The encoded protein is CASRDNQETQYF.

This clone occurred a few times. Mismatch with germline at one junction end may stem from a read error. The chain links TRBV27 to TRBJ2-6; TRBD1 might be the D (5 bases). This CDR3 is built from 13 residues. Germline lookup yields CDR1 MNHEY and CDR2 SMNVEV (reference sequence). CDR3 sequence (DNA): TGTGCCAGCAGTTTATCTGGGGCCAACGGCCTGACTTTC. Its protein is CASSLSGANGLTF.

The V gene is TRBV7-9, the J gene TRBJ1-5; D is uncertain. The CDR3 runs to 14 residues. Germline lookup yields CDR1 SEHNR and CDR2 FQNEAQ (reference sequence). The V end was cut by 5 bases, the J end by 4 bases, with 12 bases between. CDR3 nucleotides: TGTGCCAGCAGCCCCGGGATATCGAATCAGCCCCAGCATTTT. Translating gives CASSPGISNQPQHF.

The V call is TRBV28, the J call TRBJ1-1; D not resolved. Trimming pared 6 bases from V and 3 bases from J, leaving 8 bases between. This CDR3 region has 12 residues. The germline V gene has CDR1 MDHEN and CDR2 SYDVKM. The CDR3 protein is CASSDQDTEAFF. Written as DNA, the CDR3 is TGTGCCAGCAGCGACCAGGACACTGAAGCTTTCTTT.

The V and J genes are TRBV6-1 and TRBJ1-5; D is uncertain. Trimming stripped 0 bases from V and 2 bases from J, with 11 bases between. The CDR3 consists of 16 residues. Germline V lookup: CDR1 MNHNS, CDR2 SASEGT. Here the CDR3 reads CASSEAKRSGNQPQHF. The DNA for the CDR3 is TGTGCCAGCAGTGAAGCTAAGAGATCCGGCAATCAGCCCCAGCATTTT.

The chain uses TRBV19 and TRBJ2-6, with 9 bases that match TRBD1. CDR3 length equals 16 residues. V lost 5 bases, J lost 4 bases, and 6 bases stayed unmatched. The V gene's germline CDR1 is LNHDA and CDR2 SQIVND (reference sequence). The DNA of the CDR3 is TGTGCCAGTAGTCTCTGGACAGGGGCCGGGGCCAACGTCCTGACTTTC. Protein sequence: CASSLWTGAGANVLTF.

This clone was picked up one time. This chain links TRBV2 with TRBJ1-1; 11 bases align to TRBD1. Germline trimming cut 7 bases from V and 0 bases from J; bases unmatched to any gene: 4. Germline values: CDR1 SNHLY, CDR2 FYNNEI. The CDR3 is made up of 15 amino acids. The CDR3 loop is CASTGQGALNTEAFF. DNA of the CDR3: TGTGCCAGCACCGGACAGGGGGCTCTGAACACTGAAGCTTTCTTT. Using reference TRBV2 and TRBJ1-1 for the parts outside the CDR3, the full variable domain is EPEVTQTPSHQVTQMGQEVILRCVPISNHLYFYWYRQILGQKVEFLVSFYNNEISEKSEIFDDQFSVERPDGSNFTLKIRSTKLEDSAMYFCASTGQGALNTEAFFGQGTRLTVV.

The chain recombines TRBV5-4 with TRBJ1-2; D gene ambiguous. Germline values: CDR1 SGHNT, CDR2 YYREEE (reference sequence). Trimming removed 1 base from V and 4 bases from J, with 17 bases in between. This CDR3 region has 16 residues. DNA of the CDR3: TGTGCCAGCAGCTTGCGATCGGAGGGTCTCGGCTATGGCTACACCTTC. Protein: CASSLRSEGLGYGYTF.

This clone occurred a few times. The chain uses TRBV19 and TRBJ1-2, with D maybe TRBD1 (5 bases). Per germline, CDR1 LNHDA and CDR2 SQIVND (reference sequence). The CDR3 length is 13 residues. V gave up 5 bases and J gave up 7 bases, with 14 bases separating them. DNA of the CDR3: TGTGCCAGTAGTGTGGGGCAGGGTCGTGGCTACACCTTC. Its protein is CASSVGQGRGYTF.

This clone was seen only once. V usage is TRBV4-1 and J usage is TRBJ1-2; D call uncertain. This CDR3 comprises 14 residues. Trimming took off 0 bases at V and 3 bases at J, with 8 bases between the two ends. Germline V lookup: CDR1 MGHRA, CDR2 YSYEKL. The CDR3 nucleotides read TGCGCCAGCAGCCAAGAACGGTTTGACTATGGCTACACCTTC. It specifies CASSQERFDYGYTF.

The DNA of the CDR3 is TGTGCCAGCAGCCTCGCCGGGACAGGGCACGACGAGCAGTACTTC. Amino acids: CASSLAGTGHDEQYF. This rearrangement joins TRBV7-3 to TRBJ2-7, with TRBD1 identical over 9 bases. CDR3 length: 15 amino acids. Trimming removed 5 bases from V and 5 bases from J; junction bases left unmatched: 10. CDR1 SGHTA and CDR2 FQGTGA come from the germline V gene.

A single count supports this clone. The V gene is TRBV7-6, the J gene TRBJ1-6, with D tentatively TRBD1 (6 bases). Trimming removed 4 bases from V and 7 bases from J, with 11 bases in between. The CDR3 sequence is 14 residues long. Germline assignment: CDR1 SGHVS and CDR2 FNYEAQ. CDR3 nucleotide sequence: TGTGCCAGCAGCTCAGGGGCCCAGAATTCACCCCTCCACTTT. It encodes CASSSGAQNSPLHF.

The chain carries TRBV6-5 and TRBJ2-2; no clear D gene. Between the trimmed V and J ends, which lost 0 bases and 2 bases, there was a span of 10 bases. CDR3 length: 16 amino acids. CDR1 is MNHEY and CDR2 is SVGAGI in the germline V gene. CDR3 amino acids: CASSYSYLSNTGELFF. The CDR3 bases are TGTGCCAGCAGTTACTCGTATCTTAGCAACACCGGGGAGCTGTTTTTT.

This chain connects TRBV6-1 to TRBJ2-2; 10 bases map to TRBD2. Germline V CDR1 and CDR2: MNHNS, SASEGT. The CDR3 extends over 15 amino acids. V lost 2 bases to trimming and J lost 3 bases; unmatched junction nucleotides: 0. The CDR3 loop is CASSELAGDTGELFF. For the CDR3, the DNA is TGTGCCAGCAGTGAACTAGCGGGAGACACCGGGGAGCTGTTTTTT.

The chain links TRBV4-1 to TRBJ1-5; no clear D gene. CDR1 is MGHRA and CDR2 is YSYEKL in the germline V gene. The ends were cut back, 1 base at V and 5 bases at J, with 9 bases in the middle. CDR3 length: 14 residues. The CDR3 loop is CASSQALNYQPQHF. CDR3 in DNA: TGCGCCAGCAGCCAAGCCCTAAACTATCAGCCCCAGCATTTT.

This clone was counted between two and nine times. This CDR3 is also generated by other DNA sequences in the sample. This chain connects TRBV2 to TRBJ2-1; D remains ambiguous. The CDR3 runs 14 residues. The germline gives CDR1 SNHLY, CDR2 FYNNEI. Deletions cut 4 bases from V and 0 bases from J, with 7 bases between. The CDR3 is CASSVEDSYNEQFF. In nucleotides, the CDR3 is TGTGCCAGCAGTGTCGAGGACTCCTACAATGAGCAGTTCTTC. Variable domain in full (rest from reference TRBV2 and TRBJ2-1): EPEVTQTPSHQVTQMGQEVILRCVPISNHLYFYWYRQILGQKVEFLVSFYNNEISEKSEIFDDQFSVERPDGSNFTLKIRSTKLEDSAMYFCASSVEDSYNEQFFGPGTRLTVL.

The gene calls are TRBV10-1 and TRBJ2-1, with 9 bases identical to TRBD1. The length of the CDR3 is 14 residues. Germline CDR1 WNHNN, CDR2 SYGVQD (reference sequence). The ends lost 2 bases at V and 10 bases at J; junction bases unmatched: 6. CDR3 loop: CASSEGQGWGEQFF. The CDR3 DNA reads TGCGCCAGCAGTGAGGGACAGGGGTGGGGAGAGCAGTTCTTC.

To note about this clone: The same CDR3 is also encoded by other DNA sequences in this sample. V is TRBV29-1 and J is TRBJ2-1; 10 positions match TRBD2. The CDR3 consists of 13 residues. V lost 4 bases to trimming and J lost 4 bases; unmatched junction nucleotides: 1. Germline V lookup: CDR1 SQVTM, CDR2 ANQGSEA. CDR3 residues: CSVGTSGYNEQFF. The CDR3 DNA follows: TGCAGCGTTGGGACTAGCGGATACAATGAGCAGTTCTTC.

This chain links TRBV4-1 with TRBJ1-5; 9 bases agree with TRBD1. The CDR3 is 15 amino acids. Germline CDR1 MGHRA, CDR2 YSYEKL. The J segment lost 7 bases and the V segment lost 4 bases, leaving 8 bases of the junction unmatched. The CDR3 DNA is TGCGCCAGCAGCCGGGGACAGGGAGTCGGGCAGCCCCAGCATTTT. Protein: CASSRGQGVGQPQHF.

The rearrangement joins TRBV9 to TRBJ1-2; 9 bases match TRBD1. V lost 4 bases and J lost 3; bases outside the gene matches: 7. Germline CDR1 is SGDLS and CDR2 is YYNGEE. The CDR3 runs to 15 residues. This CDR3 reads CASSNTDRGHYGYTF. For the CDR3, the DNA is TGTGCCAGCAGCAACACGGACAGGGGACACTATGGCTACACCTTC.